The next 3 T cell receptor beta chains were all read from a single sample in a study of tumor-infiltrating lymphocytes in primary liver carcinoma. The authors made TCR beta cDNA from approximately 500 ng total RNA with a constant-region primer. Slightly modified ARM-PCR with three nested multiplex PCR rounds yielded TCR beta libraries. Each of the first two PCR rounds ran approximately 10 cycles with TRBV1-TRBV30 forward and C-beta reverse primers. MiXCR, applied by TCRdb to the multiplex PCR reads, yields one record per CDR3 protein. The sample records some 190,000 distinct CDR3 sequences, over 50% being singletons. Unsorted whole blood yielded blood RNA, and germline DNA was extracted as well. Sample: peripheral blood. These TCRs come from a man aged 35-49 years with primary liver carcinoma and hepatitis B virus infection.

As regards this clonotype: An end of the junction differs from the germline gene, which may be a read error. This chain uses TRBV11-2 with TRBJ2-7; tentatively, D is TRBD2 (5 bases). The CDR3 runs to 12 residues. Germline CDR1 SGHAT, CDR2 FQNNGV. CDR3 bases: TGTGCCAGTAGCTTAGGAGGATGCGAGCAGTACTTC. Protein product: CASSLGGCEQYF.

The V gene is TRBV28, the J gene TRBJ1-5, with D possibly TRBD1 on 5 matching bases. CDR3 size: 15 residues. The germline gives CDR1 MDHEN, CDR2 SYDVKM. Trimming shortened V by 2 bases and J by 7 bases, and 15 bases separated the two germline ends. This chain's CDR3 is CASSLPPGGRQPQHF. The CDR3 DNA reads TGTGCCAGCAGTTTACCTCCCGGGGGACGGCAGCCCCAGCATTTT.

This chain joins TRBV12-3 or TRBV12-4 and TRBJ2-5; no clear D gene. Trimming stripped 3 bases from V and 5 bases from J, with 4 bases between. This CDR3 comprises 11 residues. The CDR3 is CASSLMETQYF. The CDR3 nucleotides read TGTGCCAGCAGTTTGATGGAGACCCAGTACTTC.